This T cell receptor (beta chain) was found in a study of response to subunit inactivated influenza vaccine. In this sample, this clonotype turned up many times. A single record per CDR3 protein comes from TCRdb applying MiXCR to the RT-PCR reads. The sample lists fewer than 650,000 distinct CDR3 sequences; approximately 12% were seen once. The sequencing here drew on PBMCs from blood, taken 45 days after vaccination. This receptor was identified in a man between 50 and 59 years old who received an inactivated influenza vaccine.

The CDR3 bases are TGTGCCAGCAGTCCAGACAAAAAACTGTTTTTT. Residues: CASSPDKKLFF. The gene calls are TRBV12-3 or TRBV12-4 and TRBJ1-4; no definite D call. CDR3 size: 11 residues. V lost 5 bases and J 9 bases, leaving 7 bases between the germline ends.